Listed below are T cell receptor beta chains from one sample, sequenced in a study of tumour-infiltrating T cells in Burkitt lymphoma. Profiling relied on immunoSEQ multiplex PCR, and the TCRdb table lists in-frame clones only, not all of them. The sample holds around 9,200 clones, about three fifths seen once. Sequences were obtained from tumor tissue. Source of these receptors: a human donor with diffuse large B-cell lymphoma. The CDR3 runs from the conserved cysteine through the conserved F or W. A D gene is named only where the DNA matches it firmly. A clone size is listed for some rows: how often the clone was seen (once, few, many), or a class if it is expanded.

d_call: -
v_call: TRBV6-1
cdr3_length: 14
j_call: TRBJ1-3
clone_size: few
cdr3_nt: TGTGCCAGCAAGGGCCACTACTCTGGAAACACCATATATTTT
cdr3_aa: CASKGHYSGNTIYF

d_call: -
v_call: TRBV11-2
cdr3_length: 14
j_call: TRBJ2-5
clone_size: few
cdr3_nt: TGTGCCAGCAGCTTACGCAGATATGGAGAGACCCAGTACTTC
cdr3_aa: CASSLRRYGETQYF

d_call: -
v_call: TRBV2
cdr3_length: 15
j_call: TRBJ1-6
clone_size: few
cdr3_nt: TGTGCCAGCAGCGAGATATCACCAGAAAATTCACCCCTCCACTTT
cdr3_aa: CASSEISPENSPLHF

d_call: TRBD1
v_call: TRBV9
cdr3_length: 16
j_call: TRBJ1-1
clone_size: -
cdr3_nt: TGTGCCAGCAGCGTTGGCTCCGGGACAGGGAATACTGAAGCTTTCTTT
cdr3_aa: CASSVGSGTGNTEAFF

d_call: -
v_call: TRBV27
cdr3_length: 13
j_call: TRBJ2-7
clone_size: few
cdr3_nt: TGTGCCAGCAGTCCCCGGACATTCGACGAGCAGTACTTC
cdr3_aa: CASSPRTFDEQYF

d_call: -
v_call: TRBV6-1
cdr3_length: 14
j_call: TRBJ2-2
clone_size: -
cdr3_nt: TGTGCCAGCAGTGATCAGGGTGCCACCGGGGAGCTGTTTTTT
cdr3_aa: CASSDQGATGELFF

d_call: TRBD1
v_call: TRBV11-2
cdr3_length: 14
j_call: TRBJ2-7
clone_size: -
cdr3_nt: TGTGCCAGCAGCGCCGGGACAGCCCCTGTTGAGCAGTACTTC
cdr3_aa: CASSAGTAPVEQYF

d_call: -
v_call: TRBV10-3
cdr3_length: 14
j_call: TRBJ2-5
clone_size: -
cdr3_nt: TGTGCCATCAGACGTGAGGGGGGGGGTGAGACCCAGTACTTC
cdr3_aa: CAIRREGGGETQYF

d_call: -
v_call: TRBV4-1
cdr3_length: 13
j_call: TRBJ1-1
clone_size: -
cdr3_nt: TGCGCCAGCAGCCAAGACAGGGATACTGAAGCTTTCTTT
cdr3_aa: CASSQDRDTEAFF

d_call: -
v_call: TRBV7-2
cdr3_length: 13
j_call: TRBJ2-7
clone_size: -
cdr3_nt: TGTGCCAGCAGCTTCCAGGGTATCTACGAGCAGTACTTC
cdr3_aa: CASSFQGIYEQYF